The entry below describes one T cell receptor beta chain. This CDR3 contains 16 residues. Per the germline V gene, CDR1 is SGHVS and CDR2 is FNYEAQ. Trimming removed 1 base from V and 0 bases from J, with 13 bases in between. These data come from a study of T cell responses to AZD1222 COVID-19 vaccine. Libraries were prepared by immunoSEQ multiplex PCR; TCRdb keeps only in-frame clonotypes and omits some of them. The table lists around 83,000 clones, approximately 85% of them singletons. The sequence was obtained from an adult in good health. This specimen consisted of peripheral blood, obtained on day 0 of AZD1222 vaccination. The chain recombines TRBV7-6 with TRBJ2-7; no clear D gene. The chain's CDR3 is CASSLGSRLSSYEQYF. The CDR3 bases are TGTGCCAGCAGCTTAGGATCCAGGCTAAGCTCCTACGAGCAGTACTTC.